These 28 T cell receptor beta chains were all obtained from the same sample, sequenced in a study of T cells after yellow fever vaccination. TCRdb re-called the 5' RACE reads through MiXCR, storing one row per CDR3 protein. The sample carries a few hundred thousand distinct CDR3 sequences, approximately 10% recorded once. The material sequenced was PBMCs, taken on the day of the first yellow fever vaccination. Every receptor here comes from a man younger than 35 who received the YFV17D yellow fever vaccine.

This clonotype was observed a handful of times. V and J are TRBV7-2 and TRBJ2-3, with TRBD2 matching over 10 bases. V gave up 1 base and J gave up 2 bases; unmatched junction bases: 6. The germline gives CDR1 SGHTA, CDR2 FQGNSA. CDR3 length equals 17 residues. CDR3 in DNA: TGTGCCAGCAGCTTAGTTATCACTAGCGGGGCCACAGATACGCAGTATTTT. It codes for CASSLVITSGATDTQYF. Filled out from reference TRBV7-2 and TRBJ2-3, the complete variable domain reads GAGVSQSPSNKVTEKGKDVELRCDPISGHTALYWYRQSLGQGLEFLIYFQGNSAPDKSGLPSDRFSAERTGGSVSTLTIQRTQQEDSAVYLCASSLVITSGATDTQYFGPGTRLTVL.

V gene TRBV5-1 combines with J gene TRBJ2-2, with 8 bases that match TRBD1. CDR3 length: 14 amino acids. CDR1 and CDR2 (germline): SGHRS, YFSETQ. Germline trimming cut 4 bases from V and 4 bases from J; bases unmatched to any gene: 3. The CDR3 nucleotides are TGCGCCAGCAGCCATGACAGGGGCACCGGGGAGCTGTTTTTT. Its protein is CASSHDRGTGELFF.

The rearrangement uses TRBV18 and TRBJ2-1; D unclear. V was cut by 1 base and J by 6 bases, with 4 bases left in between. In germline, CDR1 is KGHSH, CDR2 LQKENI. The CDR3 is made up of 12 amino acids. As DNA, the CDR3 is TGTGCCAGCTCACCACAGAGCAATGAGCAGTTCTTC. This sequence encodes CASSPQSNEQFF. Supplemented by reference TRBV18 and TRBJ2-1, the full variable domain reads NAGVMQNPRHLVRRRGQEARLRCSPMKGHSHVYWYRQLPEEGLKFMVYLQKENIIDESGMPKERFSAEFPKEGPSILRIQQVVRGDSAAYFCASSPQSNEQFFGPGTRLTVL.

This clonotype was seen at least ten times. CDR3: CASSSVGQGTSPLHF. CDR3 sequence (DNA): TGTGCCAGCAGCTCAGTGGGACAGGGGACCTCACCCCTCCACTTT. This chain uses TRBV7-3 with TRBJ1-6, with 10 positions matching TRBD1. From germline, CDR1 is SGHTA and CDR2 FQGTGA. J gave up 10 bases and V 4 bases, and 7 bases lay outside the gene matches. CDR3 length: 15 residues.

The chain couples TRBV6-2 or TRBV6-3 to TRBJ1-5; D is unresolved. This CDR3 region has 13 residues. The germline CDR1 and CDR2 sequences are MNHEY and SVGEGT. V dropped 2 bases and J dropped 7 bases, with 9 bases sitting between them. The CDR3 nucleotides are TGTGCCAGCAGTTACAGTGTGAAGCAGCCCCAGCATTTT. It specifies CASSYSVKQPQHF.

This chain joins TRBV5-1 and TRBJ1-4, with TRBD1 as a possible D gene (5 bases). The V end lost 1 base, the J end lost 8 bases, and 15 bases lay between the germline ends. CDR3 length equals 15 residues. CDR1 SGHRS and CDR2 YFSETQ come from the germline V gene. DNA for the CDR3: TGCGCCAGCAGCTTGCAGGGAGACCGGAAAGAAAAACTGTTTTTT. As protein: CASSLQGDRKEKLFF.

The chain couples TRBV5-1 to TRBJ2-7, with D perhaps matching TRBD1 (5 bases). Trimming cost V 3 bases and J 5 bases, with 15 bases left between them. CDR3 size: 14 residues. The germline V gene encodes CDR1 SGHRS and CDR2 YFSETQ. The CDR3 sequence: CASSSGGASDEQYV. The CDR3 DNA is TGCGCCAGCAGCTCCGGTGGGGCCTCGGACGAGCAGTACGTC.

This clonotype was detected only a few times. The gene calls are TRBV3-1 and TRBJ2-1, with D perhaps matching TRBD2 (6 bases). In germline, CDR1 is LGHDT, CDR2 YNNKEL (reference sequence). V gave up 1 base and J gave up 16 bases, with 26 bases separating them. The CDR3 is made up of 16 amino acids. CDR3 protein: CASSQGLVPRYNEVFF. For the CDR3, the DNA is TGTGCCAGCAGCCAAGGACTAGTTCCGAGGTACAATGAGGTATTCTTC.

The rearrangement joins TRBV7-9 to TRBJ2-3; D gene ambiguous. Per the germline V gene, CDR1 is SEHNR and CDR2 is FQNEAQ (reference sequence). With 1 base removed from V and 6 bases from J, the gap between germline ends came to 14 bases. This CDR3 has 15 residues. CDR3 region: CASSLGALLLDTQYF. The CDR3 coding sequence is TGTGCCAGCAGCTTAGGGGCCCTACTGCTGGATACGCAGTATTTT. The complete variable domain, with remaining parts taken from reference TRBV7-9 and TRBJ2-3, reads DTGVSQNPRHKITKRGQNVTFRCDPISEHNRLYWYRQTLGQGPEFLTYFQNEAQLEKSRLLSDRFSAERPKGSFSTLEIQRTEQGDSAMYLCASSLGALLLDTQYFGPGTRLTVL.

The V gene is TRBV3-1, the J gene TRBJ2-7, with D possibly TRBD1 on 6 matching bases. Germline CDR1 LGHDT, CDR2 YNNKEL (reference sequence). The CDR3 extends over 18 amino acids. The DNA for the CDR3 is TGTGCCTGCAGCCATGACGACAGGCGAGAAGGGTTACACTACGAGCAGTACGTC. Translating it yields CACSHDDRREGLHYEQYV.

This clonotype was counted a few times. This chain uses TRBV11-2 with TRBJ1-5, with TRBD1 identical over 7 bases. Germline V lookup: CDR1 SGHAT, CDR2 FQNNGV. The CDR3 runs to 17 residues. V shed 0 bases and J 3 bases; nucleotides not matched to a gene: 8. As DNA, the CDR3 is TGTGCCAGCAGCTTAGACCCCCGACAGGGCCTCAATCAGCCCCAGCATTTT. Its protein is CASSLDPRQGLNQPQHF.

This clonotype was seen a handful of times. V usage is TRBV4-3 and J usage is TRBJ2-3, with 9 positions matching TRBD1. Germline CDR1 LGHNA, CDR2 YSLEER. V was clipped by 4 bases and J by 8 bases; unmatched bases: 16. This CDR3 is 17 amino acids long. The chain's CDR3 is CASSLAPLGTGFVTQYF. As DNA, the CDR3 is TGCGCCAGCAGCCTAGCTCCGCTGGGGACAGGGTTTGTTACGCAGTATTTT.

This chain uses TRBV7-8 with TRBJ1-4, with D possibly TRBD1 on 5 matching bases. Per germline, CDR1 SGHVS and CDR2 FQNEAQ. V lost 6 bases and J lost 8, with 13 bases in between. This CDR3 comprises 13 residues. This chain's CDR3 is CASRGPGGEKLFF. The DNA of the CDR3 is TGTGCCAGCAGGGGGCCAGGTGGGGAAAAACTGTTTTTT. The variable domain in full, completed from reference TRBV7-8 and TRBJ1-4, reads GAGVSQSPRYKVAKRGQDVALRCDPISGHVSLFWYQQALGQGPEFLTYFQNEAQLDKSGLPSDRFFAERPEGSVSTLKIQRTQQEDSAVYLCASRGPGGEKLFFGSGTQLSVL.

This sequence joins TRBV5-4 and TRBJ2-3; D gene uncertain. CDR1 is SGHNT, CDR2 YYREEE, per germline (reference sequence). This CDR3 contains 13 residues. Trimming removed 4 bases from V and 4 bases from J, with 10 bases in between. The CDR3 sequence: CASSLVPADTQYF. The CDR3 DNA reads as TGTGCCAGCAGCCTCGTCCCCGCAGATACGCAGTATTTT.

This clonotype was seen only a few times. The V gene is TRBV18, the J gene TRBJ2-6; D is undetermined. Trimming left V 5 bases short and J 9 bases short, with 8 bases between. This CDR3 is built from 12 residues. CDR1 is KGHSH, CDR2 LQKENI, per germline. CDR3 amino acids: CASSIADNVLTF. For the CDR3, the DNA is TGTGCCAGCTCAATAGCCGACAACGTCCTGACTTTC. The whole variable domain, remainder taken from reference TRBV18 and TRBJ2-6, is NAGVMQNPRHLVRRRGQEARLRCSPMKGHSHVYWYRQLPEEGLKFMVYLQKENIIDESGMPKERFSAEFPKEGPSILRIQQVVRGDSAAYFCASSIADNVLTFGAGSRLTVL.

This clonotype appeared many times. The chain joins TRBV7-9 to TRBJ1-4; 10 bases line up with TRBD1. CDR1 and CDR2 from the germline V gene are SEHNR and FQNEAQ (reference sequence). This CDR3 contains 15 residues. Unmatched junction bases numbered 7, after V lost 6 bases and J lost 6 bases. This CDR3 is CASRGIGTGDEKLFF. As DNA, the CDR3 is TGTGCCAGCAGGGGAATCGGGACAGGGGATGAAAAACTGTTTTTT.

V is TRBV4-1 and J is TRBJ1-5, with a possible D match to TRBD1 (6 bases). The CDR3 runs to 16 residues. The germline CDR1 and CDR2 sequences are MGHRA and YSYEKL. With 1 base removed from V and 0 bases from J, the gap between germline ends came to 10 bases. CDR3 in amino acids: CASSQGTGTSNQPQHF. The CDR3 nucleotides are TGCGCCAGCAGCCAAGGCACAGGGACTAGCAATCAGCCCCAGCATTTT.

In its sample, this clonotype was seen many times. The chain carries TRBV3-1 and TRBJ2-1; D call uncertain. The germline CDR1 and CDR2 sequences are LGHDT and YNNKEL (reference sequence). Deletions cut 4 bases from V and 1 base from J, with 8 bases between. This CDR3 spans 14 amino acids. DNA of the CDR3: TGTGCCAGCAGCCGTGAAGGGTCCTACAATGAGCAGTTCTTC. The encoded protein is CASSREGSYNEQFF.

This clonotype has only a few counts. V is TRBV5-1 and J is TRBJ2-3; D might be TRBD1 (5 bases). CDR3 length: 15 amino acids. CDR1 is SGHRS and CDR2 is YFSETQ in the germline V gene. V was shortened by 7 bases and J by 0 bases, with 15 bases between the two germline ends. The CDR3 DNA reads TGCGCCAGCCATGAAGGGGAATCTAGCACAGATACGCAGTATTTT. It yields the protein CASHEGESSTDTQYF.

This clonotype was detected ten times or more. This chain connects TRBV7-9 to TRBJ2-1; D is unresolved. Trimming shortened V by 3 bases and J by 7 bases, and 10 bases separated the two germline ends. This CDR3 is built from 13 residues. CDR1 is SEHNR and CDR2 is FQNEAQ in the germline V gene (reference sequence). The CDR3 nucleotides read TGTGCCAGCAGCTTTCAGGCTTTTAATGAGCAGTTCTTC. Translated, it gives CASSFQAFNEQFF. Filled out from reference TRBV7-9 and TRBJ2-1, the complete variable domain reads DTGVSQNPRHKITKRGQNVTFRCDPISEHNRLYWYRQTLGQGPEFLTYFQNEAQLEKSRLLSDRFSAERPKGSFSTLEIQRTEQGDSAMYLCASSFQAFNEQFFGPGTRLTVL.

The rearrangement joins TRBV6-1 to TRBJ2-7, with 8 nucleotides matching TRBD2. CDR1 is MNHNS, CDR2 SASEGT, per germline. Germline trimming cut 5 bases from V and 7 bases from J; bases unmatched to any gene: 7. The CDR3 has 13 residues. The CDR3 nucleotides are TGTGCCAGCAGTAGCCGCGGGGGGACGGAGCAGTACGTC. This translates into CASSSRGGTEQYV.

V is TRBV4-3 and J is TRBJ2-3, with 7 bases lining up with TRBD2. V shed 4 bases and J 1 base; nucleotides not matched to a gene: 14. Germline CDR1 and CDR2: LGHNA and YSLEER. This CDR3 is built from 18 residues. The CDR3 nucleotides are TGCGCCAGCAGCCCCGGCGAGGGGAGGGGTATGGGCACAGATACGCAGTATTTT. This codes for CASSPGEGRGMGTDTQYF.

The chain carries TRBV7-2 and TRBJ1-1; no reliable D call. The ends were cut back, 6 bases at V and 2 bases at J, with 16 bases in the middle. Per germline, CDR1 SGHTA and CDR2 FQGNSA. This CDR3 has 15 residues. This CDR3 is CASSRESRANTEAFF. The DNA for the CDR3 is TGTGCCAGCAGTCGGGAGTCCAGAGCCAACACTGAAGCTTTCTTT.

CDR3 loop: CASSWTGGELFF. For the CDR3, the DNA is TGTGCCAGCAGTTGGACAGGCGGGGAGCTGTTTTTT. The chain links TRBV7-3 to TRBJ2-2; TRBD1 agrees at 7 bases. CDR3 size: 12 residues. Germline assignment: CDR1 SGHTA and CDR2 FQGTGA. V shed 6 bases and J 7 bases; nucleotides not matched to a gene: 2.

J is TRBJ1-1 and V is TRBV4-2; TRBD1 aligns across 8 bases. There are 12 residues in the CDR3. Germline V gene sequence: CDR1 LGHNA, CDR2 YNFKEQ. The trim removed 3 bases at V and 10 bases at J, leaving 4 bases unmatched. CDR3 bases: TGTGCCAGCAGCCACCGACAGGGGCTAGCTTTCTTT. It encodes CASSHRQGLAFF.

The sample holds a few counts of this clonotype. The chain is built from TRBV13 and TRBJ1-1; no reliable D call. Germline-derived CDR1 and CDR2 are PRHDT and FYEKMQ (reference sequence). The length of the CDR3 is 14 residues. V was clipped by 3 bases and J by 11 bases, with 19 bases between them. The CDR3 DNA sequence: TGTGCCAGCAGCTTCGGTTCTCATTGGTCGAGCGCTTTCTTT. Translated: CASSFGSHWSSAFF. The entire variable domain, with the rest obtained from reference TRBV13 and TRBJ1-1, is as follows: AAGVIQSPRHLIKEKRETATLKCYPIPRHDTVYWYQQGPGQDPQFLISFYEKMQSDKGSIPDRFSAQQFSDYHSELNMSSLELGDSALYFCASSFGSHWSSAFFGQGTRLTVV.

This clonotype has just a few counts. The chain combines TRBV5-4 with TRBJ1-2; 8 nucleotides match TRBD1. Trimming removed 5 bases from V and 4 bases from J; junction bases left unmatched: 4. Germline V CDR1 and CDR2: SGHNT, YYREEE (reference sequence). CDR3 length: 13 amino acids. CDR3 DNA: TGTGCCAGCAGGAAGGACAGGGCCTATGGCTACACCTTC. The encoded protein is CASRKDRAYGYTF.

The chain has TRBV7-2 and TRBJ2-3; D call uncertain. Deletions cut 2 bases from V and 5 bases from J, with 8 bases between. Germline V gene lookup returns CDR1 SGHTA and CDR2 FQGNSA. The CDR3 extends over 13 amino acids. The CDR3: CASSLTMVDTQYF. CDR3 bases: TGTGCCAGCAGCTTAACTATGGTAGATACGCAGTATTTT.